These 4 T cell receptor beta chains share one sample of origin, sequenced in a study of CD8 T cells in Susac syndrome (dated by TCRdb to about 2019). Library creation used the immunoSEQ multiplex PCR assay. RNA was extracted using the RNeasy kit, and roughly 0.45 to 1 ug of the RNA was reverse transcribed with random hexamers. TCRdb trimmed public reads at Q25 via fastp, called clones via MiXCR and kept in-frame beta chains. Identical CDR3 proteins give one entry, which carries the most common genes and DNA. Present in this sample are roughly 200,000 distinct CDR3 sequences, approximately 94% of which were seen just once. The ten largest make up about 0.1% of the sample. The specimen sequenced was CD4+ T cells from PBMCs. The receptor set was obtained from a human donor in good health.

This chain links TRBV28 with TRBJ1-1; D is uncertain. V lost 3 bases and J 1 base, leaving 9 bases between the germline ends. This CDR3 is 14 amino acids long. Germline loops: CDR1 MDHEN, CDR2 SYDVKM. CDR3 sequence reads: CASSFQGRNTEAFF. The DNA for the CDR3 is TGTGCCAGCAGTTTTCAAGGGCGGAACACTGAAGCTTTCTTT.

The gene calls are TRBV29-1 and TRBJ2-7; 13 bases fit TRBD2. V lost 4 bases and J lost 3; bases outside the gene matches: 15. The germline V gene encodes CDR1 SQVTM and CDR2 ANQGSEA. This CDR3 is built from 18 residues. As DNA, the CDR3 is TGCAGCGTTGTAGGGGTGGGACTAGCGGGGACCCTTCGCTACGAGCAGTACTTC. As protein: CSVVGVGLAGTLRYEQYF.

The CDR3 nucleotides read TGTGCCACCCGCCCCGACAGGGGAAACACTGAAGCTTTCTTT. Amino acids: CATRPDRGNTEAFF. The chain employs TRBV24-1 and TRBJ1-1; the match to TRBD1 covers 8 bases. The germline CDR1 and CDR2 sequences are KGHDR and SFDVKD. CDR3 length: 14 amino acids. The junction had 7 bases not matched to a gene; V was cut back by 9 bases and J by 2 bases.

As DNA, the CDR3 is TGTGCCAGCAGCCGGGGGACTAGCGGGAGTAGCTCCTACGAGCAGTACTTC. This sequence encodes CASSRGTSGSSSYEQYF. J is TRBJ2-7 and V is TRBV14; 14 positions agree with TRBD2. With 4 bases clipped from V and 0 bases from J, the junction kept 5 bases outside the gene matches. The CDR3 consists of 17 residues. Germline V lookup: CDR1 SGHDN, CDR2 FVKESK.